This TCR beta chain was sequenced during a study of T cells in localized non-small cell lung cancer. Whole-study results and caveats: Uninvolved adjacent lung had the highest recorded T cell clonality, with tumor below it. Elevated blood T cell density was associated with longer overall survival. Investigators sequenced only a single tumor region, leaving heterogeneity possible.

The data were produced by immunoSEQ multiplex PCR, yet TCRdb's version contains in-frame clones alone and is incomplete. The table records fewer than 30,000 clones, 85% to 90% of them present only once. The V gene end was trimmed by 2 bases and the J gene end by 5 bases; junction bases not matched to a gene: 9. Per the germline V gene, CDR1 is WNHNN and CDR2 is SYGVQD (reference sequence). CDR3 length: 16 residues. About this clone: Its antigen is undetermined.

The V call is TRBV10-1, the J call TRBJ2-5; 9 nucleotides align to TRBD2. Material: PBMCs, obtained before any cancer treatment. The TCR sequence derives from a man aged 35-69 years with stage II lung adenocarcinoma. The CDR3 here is CASSEVAGVTGETQYF. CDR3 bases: TGCGCCAGCAGTGAGGTAGCGGGAGTGACTGGGGAGACCCAGTACTTC.